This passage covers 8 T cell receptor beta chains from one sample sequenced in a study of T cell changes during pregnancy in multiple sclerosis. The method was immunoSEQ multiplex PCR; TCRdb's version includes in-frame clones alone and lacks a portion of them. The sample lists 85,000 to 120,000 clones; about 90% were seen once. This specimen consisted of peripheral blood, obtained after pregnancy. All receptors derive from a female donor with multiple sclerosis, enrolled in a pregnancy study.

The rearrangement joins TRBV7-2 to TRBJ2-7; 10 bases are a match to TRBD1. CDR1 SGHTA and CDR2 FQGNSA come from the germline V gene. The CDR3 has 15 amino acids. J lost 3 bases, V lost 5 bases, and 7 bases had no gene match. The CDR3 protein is CASSPRTGGLYEQYF. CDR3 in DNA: TGTGCCAGCAGCCCCCGGACAGGGGGACTCTACGAGCAGTACTTC. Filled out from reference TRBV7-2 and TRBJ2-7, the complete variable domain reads GAGVSQSPSNKVTEKGKDVELRCDPISGHTALYWYRQSLGQGLEFLIYFQGNSAPDKSGLPSDRFSAERTGGSVSTLTIQRTQQEDSAVYLCASSPRTGGLYEQYFGPGTRLTVT.

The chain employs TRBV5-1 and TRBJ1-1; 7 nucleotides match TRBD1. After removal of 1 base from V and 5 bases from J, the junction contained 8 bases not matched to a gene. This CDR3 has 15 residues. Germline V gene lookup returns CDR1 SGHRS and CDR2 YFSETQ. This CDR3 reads CASSLFQGVGTEAFF. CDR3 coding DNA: TGCGCCAGCAGCTTGTTCCAGGGGGTCGGGACTGAAGCTTTCTTT.

The CDR3 protein is CASSEQGPRGEQYF. In nucleotides, the CDR3 is TGTGCCAGCAGTGAACAGGGCCCCAGGGGGGAGCAGTACTTC. The genes are TRBV6-1 and TRBJ2-7; 7 bases line up with TRBD1. Germline V CDR1 and CDR2: MNHNS, SASEGT. This CDR3 has 14 residues. V was clipped by 2 bases and J by 7 bases; unmatched bases: 8.

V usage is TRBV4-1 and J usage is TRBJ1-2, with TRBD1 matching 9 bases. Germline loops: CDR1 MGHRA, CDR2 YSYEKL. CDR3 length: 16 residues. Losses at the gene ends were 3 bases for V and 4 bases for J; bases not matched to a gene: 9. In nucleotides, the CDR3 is TGCGCCAGCAGCCAGCTATGGGGACAGGGTCTCTATGGCTACACCTTC. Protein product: CASSQLWGQGLYGYTF.

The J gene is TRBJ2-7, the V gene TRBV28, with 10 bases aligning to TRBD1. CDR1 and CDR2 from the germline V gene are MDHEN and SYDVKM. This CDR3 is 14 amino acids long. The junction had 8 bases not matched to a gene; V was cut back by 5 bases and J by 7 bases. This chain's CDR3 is CASSLDRGPGEQYF. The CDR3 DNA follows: TGTGCCAGCAGTCTCGACAGGGGGCCGGGGGAGCAGTACTTC.

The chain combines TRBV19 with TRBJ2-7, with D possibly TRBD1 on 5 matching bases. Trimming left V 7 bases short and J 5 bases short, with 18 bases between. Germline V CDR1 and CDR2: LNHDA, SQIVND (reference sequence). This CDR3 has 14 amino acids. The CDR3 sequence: CASNRQGLGHEQYF. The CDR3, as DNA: TGTGCCAGTAATCGCCAGGGCTTGGGTCACGAGCAGTACTTC. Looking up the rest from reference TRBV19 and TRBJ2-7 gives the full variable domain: DGGITQSPKYLFRKEGQNVTLSCEQNLNHDAMYWYRQDPGQGLRLIYYSQIVNDFQKGDIAEGYSVSREKKESFPLTVTSAQKNPTAFYLCASNRQGLGHEQYFGPGTRLTVT.

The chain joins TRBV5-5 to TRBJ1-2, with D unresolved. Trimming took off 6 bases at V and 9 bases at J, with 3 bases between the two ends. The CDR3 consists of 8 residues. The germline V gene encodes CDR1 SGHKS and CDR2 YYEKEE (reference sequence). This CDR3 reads CASNSYTF. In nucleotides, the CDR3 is TGTGCCAGCAATAGCTACACCTTC.

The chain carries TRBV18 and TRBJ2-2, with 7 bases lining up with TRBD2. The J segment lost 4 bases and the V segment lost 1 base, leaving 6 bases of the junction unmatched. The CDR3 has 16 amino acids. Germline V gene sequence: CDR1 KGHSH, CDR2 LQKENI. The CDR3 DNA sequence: TGTGCCAGCTCACCACACGTGCTAGCGGTCACCGGGGAGCTGTTTTTT. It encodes CASSPHVLAVTGELFF.